This T cell receptor (beta chain) was sequenced during a study of blood T cell repertoires in COVID-19 (dated by TCRdb to about 2020). The study in broad terms: Samples covering the acute and convalescent phases of COVID-19 were provided by collaborators in the United States, Italy and Spain. HLA class I and class II types, where available, came from metadata supplied by the sample provider rather than from assay-based typing. The prospective study material was composed of cDNA or gDNA derived from T cells, B-cell-depleted T cells, or PBMCs. The repertoires were released in a freely available public database intended as a resource for research on the immune response to SARS-CoV-2. The sample metadata nearly always contained a de-identified subject ID, COVID-19 status, age in years and sex. The dataset comprised deeply sampled blood TCRbeta repertoires from subjects exposed to, actively infected with, or recovered from COVID-19. Samples were obtained from the ongoing ImmuneRACE study (first 160 participants) and from about 1,300 subjects provided by 6 global collaborators. What the authors observed across the whole study: Clinical and demographic metadata were provided uncurated, with the amount varying by source and participant.

The collaborating institutions used their own protocols to collect whole blood in K2EDTA tubes. Collaborator samples were shipped for TCRbeta analysis as frozen whole blood, isolated PBMCs, or DNA extracted from either sample type. Concerning this clone: Which antigen it targets is not known. Base qualities are not recorded, but no much larger clone differs from it by a single base.

The CDR3 starts with the cysteine, ends with the phenylalanine, and has 16 residues. The read is trimmed to its CDR3 DNA, 48 bases read in frame from base 1. Based on the germline V gene, the CDR1 and CDR2 sequences are SGHRS and YFSETQ. V is reduced by 4 bases and J by 0 bases, leaving a spacing of 16 bases between them. The immunoSEQ Assay, a bias-controlled multiplex PCR, was used to amplify TCRbeta CDR3 regions from genomic DNA. The authors' analysis ran thus. Within the assay, amplification of reference gene primers was used to estimate how many nucleated cells each sample contained. Sequence reads were collapsed and filtered to measure the absolute abundance of every unique TCRbeta CDR3 rearrangement. Productive Simpson clonality was computed per sample as the square root of Simpson's diversity index over productive rearrangements. The table comes from immuneACCESS by way of TCRdb, which keeps in-frame sequences with V and J called. Part of the clones is missing from these tables; in studies checked, under half for an unresolved V gene and the rest for unknown reasons. V and J calls and clone size are given by that table; D and trimming were obtained from the DNA. The table for this sample lists some 96,000 clones; around nine tenths of them were counted only once. Together, the top ten hold over 1.5% of the sample.

Material for sequencing was peripheral blood. Here the chain combines TRBV5-1 and TRBJ1-1; TRBD1 is possibly the D segment (5 matching bases). The source of this sequence is a man of 80 years or more with acute or convalescent COVID-19. The bases are TGCGCCAGCAGCACGGACACGGGTAACATGAACACTGAAGCTTTCTTT. Its protein product is CASSTDTGNMNTEAFF.